This TCR beta chain was identified during a study of T-cell reconstitution after alpha-beta-depleted transplantation in children. Points on this clonotype: Its antigen is as yet unknown.

TCRbeta library preparation incorporated unique molecular identifiers. A single record per CDR3 protein comes from TCRdb applying MiXCR to the PCR reads. The data hold under 250,000 distinct CDR3 sequences, with 17% observed a single time. General study points: Once a year had passed after transplant, T-cell counts and diversity came mostly from newly produced T cells. As was reported, about two months after transplant, alpha-beta T cells came from several hundred expanded graft clones. Where some patients showed high TCRbeta diversity at day 60, it came from recipient T cells and thymic progenitors that had survived.

This CDR3 is built from 22 residues. The V segment lost 5 bases and the J segment 3 bases; nucleotides outside the gene matches: 20. In germline, CDR1 is MGHDK, CDR2 SYGVNS. Here the sequenced sample was PBMCs, mostly from graft donor cells, taken 360 days after TCRalphabeta/CD19-depleted stem cell transplant. This sequence joins TRBV25-1 and TRBJ2-3, with 16 bases lining up with TRBD2. This clonotype was obtained from a male patient between 2 and 10 years old who had a stem cell transplant for acute lymphoblastic leukemia, so the T cells may come from the graft donor. The CDR3 DNA reads TGTGCCAGCAGTCCCCCGGGACTAGCGGGGGGGCAGGTAGATTTCAGGACAGATACGCAGTATTTT. It yields the protein CASSPPGLAGGQVDFRTDTQYF.